This TCR beta chain derives from a study of blood T cell repertoires in COVID-19. This clone was seen more than once but under ten times. The CDR3 length is 16 residues. From germline, CDR1 is SNHLY and CDR2 FYNNEI. V lost 2 bases to trimming and J lost 3 bases, with 16 bases between them. The authors' processing: Amplifying reference gene primers gave estimates of nucleated cell counts. Libraries were prepared by immunoSEQ multiplex PCR; TCRdb keeps only in-frame clonotypes and omits some of them. The DNA was the basis for D and trimming; V, J and clone size are from that table. Among more than 250,000 clones, more than 75% were seen once, and the ten largest hold less than 6%. Which cohort a participant joined came from the clinical history participants gave.

Material: PBMCs or T cells enriched from blood (not recorded which). V gene TRBV2 combines with J gene TRBJ1-1; D unresolved. This TCR came from a woman aged 25 to 45 who had recovered from COVID-19. CDR3 nucleotides: TGTGCCAGCAGTGAAATAGGAGGCCTGGCGGACACTGAAGCTTTCTTT. Protein: CASSEIGGLADTEAFF.